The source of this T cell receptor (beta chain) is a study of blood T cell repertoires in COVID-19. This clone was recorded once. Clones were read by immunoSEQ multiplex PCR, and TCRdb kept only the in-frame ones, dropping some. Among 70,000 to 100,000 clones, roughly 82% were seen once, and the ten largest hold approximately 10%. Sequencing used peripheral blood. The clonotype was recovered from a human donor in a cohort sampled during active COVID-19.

Written as DNA, the CDR3 is TGTGCCAGCAGCAAGGGACAGGTGAACACTGAAGCTTTCTTT. Amino acid sequence: CASSKGQVNTEAFF. The chain recombines TRBV5-5 with TRBJ1-1; 8 bases line up with TRBD1. The junction had 2 bases not matched to a gene; V was cut back by 4 bases and J by 0 bases. The CDR3 runs 14 residues. Germline V lookup: CDR1 SGHKS, CDR2 YYEKEE (reference sequence).